One sample yielded the 32 T cell receptor beta chains listed below, sequenced in a study of blood T cell repertoires in COVID-19. The method was immunoSEQ multiplex PCR; TCRdb's version includes in-frame clones alone and lacks a portion of them. The table includes 46,000 or so clones, approximately 86% detected once. Material for sequencing was peripheral blood. Receptors originate from a man in his sixties with active or convalescent COVID-19.

This clone occurred a few times. The V and J genes are TRBV7-3 and TRBJ2-2, with D possibly being TRBD1 (5 bases). CDR1 and CDR2 (germline): SGHTA, FQGTGA. V was cut by 6 bases and J by 5 bases, with 16 bases left in between. This CDR3 comprises 15 residues. The CDR3 sequence: CASSLLGQGTGELFF. CDR3 coding DNA: TGTGCCAGCAGTCTCTTAGGCCAGGGAACCGGGGAGCTGTTTTTT.

The gene calls are TRBV25-1 and TRBJ2-7, with TRBD1 matching 8 bases. Germline V gives CDR1 MGHDK, CDR2 SYGVNS. J was trimmed by 8 bases and V by 6 bases; bases with no gene match: 9. There are 13 residues in the CDR3. CDR3 residues: CASSTGQGFKQYF. In DNA, the CDR3 is TGTGCCAGCAGCACTGGACAGGGTTTTAAGCAGTACTTC.

The genes are TRBV5-1 and TRBJ2-7; the match to TRBD2 covers 8 bases. In germline, CDR1 is SGHRS, CDR2 YFSETQ. The J segment lost 1 base and the V segment lost 4 bases, leaving 4 bases of the junction unmatched. This CDR3 is 14 amino acids long. The CDR3 nucleotides read TGCGCCAGCAGCCCGGGGGGGTCTTCCTACGAGCAGTACTTC. Translating it yields CASSPGGSSYEQYF.

The V and J genes are TRBV10-3 and TRBJ2-3, with D perhaps matching TRBD2 (6 bases). Between the trimmed V and J ends, which lost 4 bases and 0 bases, there was a span of 8 bases. The CDR3 runs to 14 residues. Germline values: CDR1 ENHRY, CDR2 SYGVKD. The CDR3 loop is CAISVGTSTDTQYF. The CDR3 DNA reads as TGTGCCATCAGTGTCGGGACTAGCACAGATACGCAGTATTTT.

The CDR3 reads CASSLVGAENTEAFF. In nucleotides, the CDR3 is TGTGCCAGCAGCTTGGTTGGAGCGGAGAACACTGAAGCTTTCTTT. V and J are TRBV5-5 and TRBJ1-1; D is unresolved. This CDR3 contains 15 residues. Per the germline V gene, CDR1 is SGHKS and CDR2 is YYEKEE (reference sequence). Between the trimmed V and J ends, which lost 0 bases and 1 base, there was a span of 10 bases.

A note on this clone: At one boundary the junction diverges from the germline segment, which might be a read error. The chain recombines TRBV4-1 with TRBJ2-7; TRBD2 agrees at 7 bases. This CDR3 region has 15 residues. Per the germline V gene, CDR1 is MGHRA and CDR2 is YSYEKL. The CDR3 protein is CASSQGREGSYEQYF. CDR3 bases: TGCGCCAGCAGTCAAGGAAGGGAGGGCTCCTACGAGCAGTACTTC.

The J gene is TRBJ2-2, the V gene TRBV5-1, with unresolved D. Between the trimmed V and J ends, which lost 2 bases and 3 bases, there was a span of 11 bases. Germline CDR1 and CDR2: SGHRS and YFSETQ. The CDR3 is 15 residues long. In nucleotides, the CDR3 is TGCGCCAGCAGCTTAGGAACAGTTTACACCGGGGAGCTGTTTTTT. This codes for CASSLGTVYTGELFF.

This clone came up once. In nucleotides, the CDR3 is TGTGCCAGCAGCCAAGAAGGGTGGACTAGCGGGGGGCTGAACACCGGGGAGCTGTTTTTT. It yields the protein CASSQEGWTSGGLNTGELFF. The chain carries TRBV4-2 and TRBJ2-2; 14 positions match TRBD2. After removal of 0 bases from V and 1 base from J, the junction contained 7 bases not matched to a gene. The CDR3 is 20 amino acids. Per germline, CDR1 LGHNA and CDR2 YNFKEQ.

The chain carries TRBV28 and TRBJ2-3; perhaps TRBD1 as D (5 bases). The CDR3 is 12 amino acids. V lost 6 bases, J lost 6 bases, and 10 bases lay in between. The germline CDR1 and CDR2 sequences are MDHEN and SYDVKM. In DNA form, the CDR3 reads TGTGCCAGCAGCTCAGGGTATGATACGCAGTATTTT. As protein: CASSSGYDTQYF.

The DNA for the CDR3 is TGTGCCAGCCGCAGCGGGGGCAATCAGCCCCAGCATTTT. Protein product: CASRSGGNQPQHF. V usage is TRBV28 and J usage is TRBJ1-5, with D unclear. CDR3 length: 13 amino acids. Germline CDR1 and CDR2: MDHEN and SYDVKM. Trimming took 8 bases from V and 2 from J, leaving 10 bases between them.

The chain carries TRBV10-1 and TRBJ1-5; D might be TRBD1 (5 bases). CDR1 WNHNN and CDR2 SYGVQD come from the germline V gene (reference sequence). The CDR3 has 16 residues. The V end was cut by 0 bases, the J end by 6 bases, with 15 bases between. The chain's CDR3 is CASSESFWGVSQPQHF. In DNA, the CDR3 is TGCGCCAGCAGTGAGTCGTTTTGGGGGGTCTCTCAGCCCCAGCATTTT.

This chain joins TRBV10-3 and TRBJ1-2; possibly TRBD1 for D (6 bases). The germline V and J ends were trimmed by 2 bases and 7 bases, with 11 bases remaining between them. Germline-derived CDR1 and CDR2 are ENHRY and SYGVKD. The CDR3 has 13 residues. This CDR3 reads CAISEITGSGYTF. The CDR3 DNA sequence: TGTGCCATCAGTGAGATAACAGGGAGTGGCTACACCTTC.

Worth noting for this clone: Other DNA sequences of this sample code for an identical CDR3. J is TRBJ1-1 and V is TRBV5-1; the match to TRBD1 covers 8 bases. The V and J ends lost 4 bases and 1 base, in that order; junction bases with no gene match: 3. CDR1 is SGHRS, CDR2 YFSETQ, per germline. This CDR3 is built from 14 residues. This CDR3 reads CASSTGQGNTEAFF. The CDR3 region has the DNA TGCGCCAGCAGCACCGGACAGGGGAACACTGAAGCTTTCTTT.

V is TRBV29-1 and J is TRBJ1-2; a weak D match, TRBD1 (5 bases). CDR3 length: 14 amino acids. The germline CDR1 and CDR2 sequences are SQVTM and ANQGSEA. V shed 6 bases and J shed 9 bases, with 23 bases lying between them. DNA of the CDR3: TGCAGCGTCCGGCAGGGTATCCTCCTCTTGAGCTACACCTTC. This sequence encodes CSVRQGILLLSYTF.

The V and J genes are TRBV5-4 and TRBJ2-5, with no clear D. Trimming cost V 3 bases and J 3 bases, with 9 bases left between them. The CDR3 runs 13 residues. In germline, CDR1 is SGHNT, CDR2 YYREEE (reference sequence). The CDR3 is CASSSPVEETQYF. The CDR3 DNA reads TGTGCCAGCAGCTCCCCCGTTGAAGAGACCCAGTACTTC.

This clone came up once. V usage is TRBV4-2 and J usage is TRBJ1-1; possibly TRBD1 for D (6 bases). V shed 7 bases and J shed 2 bases, with 17 bases lying between them. This CDR3 is 15 amino acids long. The germline gives CDR1 LGHNA, CDR2 YNFKEQ. The CDR3 sequence is CASKRTADSNTEAFF. The CDR3 DNA sequence: TGTGCCAGCAAACGAACCGCGGACAGTAACACTGAAGCTTTCTTT.

This chain links TRBV28 with TRBJ2-7; TRBD1 aligns across 7 bases. The CDR3 has 15 residues. Trimming took 5 bases from V and 1 from J; bases not matched to a gene: 8. CDR1 is MDHEN and CDR2 is SYDVKM in the germline V gene. Here the CDR3 DNA reads TGTGCCAGCAGTCTTACAGGGGCGAATTCCTACGAGCAGTACTTC. Residues: CASSLTGANSYEQYF.

This rearrangement joins TRBV5-1 to TRBJ1-3; possibly TRBD1 for D (6 bases). The germline CDR1 and CDR2 sequences are SGHRS and YFSETQ. The ends were cut back, 4 bases at V and 0 bases at J, with 8 bases in the middle. The CDR3 contains 14 residues. DNA of the CDR3: TGCGCCAGCAGCAAGGACAGCTCTGGAAACACCATATATTTT. Protein: CASSKDSSGNTIYF.

The chain is built from TRBV2 and TRBJ2-5; D might be TRBD1 (6 bases). V lost 5 bases to trimming and J lost 3 bases, with 13 bases between them. This CDR3 is built from 14 residues. Germline CDR1 reads SNHLY; CDR2 reads FYNNEI. The CDR3 loop is CASSYIQGKETQYF. The CDR3 nucleotides are TGTGCCAGCAGTTATATCCAGGGGAAAGAGACCCAGTACTTC. The complete variable domain, with remaining parts taken from reference TRBV2 and TRBJ2-5, reads EPEVTQTPSHQVTQMGQEVILRCVPISNHLYFYWYRQILGQKVEFLVSFYNNEISEKSEIFDDQFSVERPDGSNFTLKIRSTKLEDSAMYFCASSYIQGKETQYFGPGTRLLVL.

The genes are TRBV5-6 and TRBJ1-2; TRBD1 matches 7 bases. The V gene's germline CDR1 is SGHDT and CDR2 YYEEEE. The CDR3 is 16 residues long. V shed 2 bases, J shed 3 bases, and the junction held 10 bases outside the gene matches. DNA for the CDR3: TGTGCCAGCAGCTTAGGCGGGATAACAGGGGACTATGGCTACACCTTC. It encodes CASSLGGITGDYGYTF.

This chain connects TRBV29-1 to TRBJ1-1; D call uncertain. This CDR3 spans 12 amino acids. Germline CDR1 SQVTM, CDR2 ANQGSEA. V was cut by 5 bases and J by 1 base, with 8 bases left in between. The CDR3 loop is CSVLDSNTEAFF. CDR3 coding DNA: TGCAGCGTTCTGGACTCGAACACTGAAGCTTTCTTT.

V usage is TRBV28 and J usage is TRBJ1-4; no clear D gene. Trimming stripped 3 bases from V and 8 bases from J, with 10 bases between. This CDR3 has 13 residues. Germline V gene data show CDR1 as MDHEN and CDR2 as SYDVKM. CDR3 in amino acids: CASSFGTAEKLFF. CDR3 in DNA: TGTGCCAGCAGTTTCGGAACAGCAGAAAAACTGTTTTTT.

This chain links TRBV3-1 (or the pseudogene TRBV3-2) with TRBJ2-7; D is unclear. This CDR3 region has 13 residues. In germline, CDR1 is LGHDT, CDR2 YNNKEL (reference sequence). V dropped 1 base and J dropped 3 bases, with 7 bases sitting between them. The DNA of the CDR3 is TGTGCCAGCAGCCAAGTGGCCCTCTACGAGCAGTACTTC. Encoded protein: CASSQVALYEQYF.

V gene TRBV4-3 combines with J gene TRBJ1-1, with D uncertain. The CDR3 contains 15 residues. V lost 0 bases to trimming and J lost 4 bases, with 12 bases between them. The germline CDR1 and CDR2 sequences are LGHNA and YSLEER. CDR3 DNA sequence: TGCGCCAGCAGCCAAGATACCAGAATTTCCACTGAAGCTTTCTTT. Residues: CASSQDTRISTEAFF.

The chain employs TRBV2 and TRBJ1-2; D unclear. Germline V gene data show CDR1 as SNHLY and CDR2 as FYNNEI. CDR3 size: 12 residues. The germline V and J ends were trimmed by 8 bases and 5 bases, with 12 bases remaining between them. CDR3 in amino acids: CASGLAGYGYTF. In DNA form, the CDR3 reads TGTGCCAGCGGACTGGCGGGATATGGCTACACCTTC.

V usage is TRBV7-8 and J usage is TRBJ2-1; unclear D gene. Per germline, CDR1 SGHVS and CDR2 FQNEAQ. The V and J ends lost 1 base and 8 bases respectively, with 12 bases between them. CDR3 size: 14 residues. The chain's CDR3 is CASSLVGSPDEQFF. CDR3 coding DNA: TGTGCCAGCAGCTTAGTTGGTAGCCCCGATGAGCAGTTCTTC.

This chain links TRBV3-1 (or the pseudogene TRBV3-2) with TRBJ1-2, with 7 bases matching TRBD1. Germline values: CDR1 LGHDT, CDR2 YNNKEL (reference sequence). The CDR3 consists of 15 residues. The ends lost 3 bases at V and 1 base at J; junction bases unmatched: 5. CDR3: CASSQGQQGNYGYTF. For the CDR3, the DNA is TGTGCCAGCAGCCAGGGACAGCAGGGTAACTATGGCTACACCTTC.

The chain links TRBV29-1 to TRBJ1-3; no definite D call. Looked up from germline, CDR1 is SQVTM and CDR2 is ANQGSEA. CDR3 size: 15 residues. Deletions cut 3 bases from V and 1 base from J, with 13 bases between. CDR3 loop: CSVDRGVGSGNTIYF. CDR3 nucleotides: TGCAGCGTTGATCGCGGGGTGGGATCTGGAAACACCATATATTTT. Filled out from reference TRBV29-1 and TRBJ1-3, the complete variable domain reads SAVISQKPSRDICQRGTSLTIQCQVDSQVTMMFWYRQQPGQSLTLIATANQGSEATYESGFVIDKFPISRPNLTFSTLTVSNMSPEDSSIYLCSVDRGVGSGNTIYFGEGSWLTVV.

The J gene is TRBJ2-5, the V gene TRBV5-1, with D possibly matching TRBD2 (6 bases). Germline V gene data show CDR1 as SGHRS and CDR2 as YFSETQ. The V and J ends lost 0 bases and 5 bases respectively, with 14 bases between them. The CDR3 runs 15 residues. The CDR3 protein is CASSLGPGGAETQYF. For the CDR3, the DNA is TGCGCCAGCAGCTTGGGTCCTGGCGGGGCGGAGACCCAGTACTTC.

V usage is TRBV2 and J usage is TRBJ1-1, with D hard to call. Looked up from germline, CDR1 is SNHLY and CDR2 is FYNNEI. With 3 bases removed from V and 8 bases from J, the gap between germline ends came to 7 bases. There are 11 residues in the CDR3. DNA for the CDR3: TGTGCCAGCAGTGATGTCCGGGAAGCTTTCTTT. Its protein product is CASSDVREAFF.

CDR3 DNA sequence: TGTGCCACCCTACTTTCGGGGAGCTCCTACAATGAGCAGTTCTTC. Its protein is CATLLSGSSYNEQFF. The chain employs TRBV27 and TRBJ2-1, with D possibly being TRBD2 (5 bases). V was pared by 10 bases and J by 0 bases, with 16 bases between. Germline V gene data show CDR1 as MNHEY and CDR2 as SMNVEV (reference sequence). The CDR3 has 15 amino acids.

This chain joins TRBV5-8 and TRBJ1-6; tentatively, D is TRBD1 (6 bases). Germline CDR1 is SGHTS and CDR2 is YDEGEE. This CDR3 contains 15 residues. V was cut by 0 bases and J by 8 bases, with 12 bases left in between. The CDR3 loop is CASSLGQVFDSPLHF. The CDR3 DNA is TGTGCCAGCAGCTTGGGACAGGTGTTTGATTCACCCCTCCACTTT.